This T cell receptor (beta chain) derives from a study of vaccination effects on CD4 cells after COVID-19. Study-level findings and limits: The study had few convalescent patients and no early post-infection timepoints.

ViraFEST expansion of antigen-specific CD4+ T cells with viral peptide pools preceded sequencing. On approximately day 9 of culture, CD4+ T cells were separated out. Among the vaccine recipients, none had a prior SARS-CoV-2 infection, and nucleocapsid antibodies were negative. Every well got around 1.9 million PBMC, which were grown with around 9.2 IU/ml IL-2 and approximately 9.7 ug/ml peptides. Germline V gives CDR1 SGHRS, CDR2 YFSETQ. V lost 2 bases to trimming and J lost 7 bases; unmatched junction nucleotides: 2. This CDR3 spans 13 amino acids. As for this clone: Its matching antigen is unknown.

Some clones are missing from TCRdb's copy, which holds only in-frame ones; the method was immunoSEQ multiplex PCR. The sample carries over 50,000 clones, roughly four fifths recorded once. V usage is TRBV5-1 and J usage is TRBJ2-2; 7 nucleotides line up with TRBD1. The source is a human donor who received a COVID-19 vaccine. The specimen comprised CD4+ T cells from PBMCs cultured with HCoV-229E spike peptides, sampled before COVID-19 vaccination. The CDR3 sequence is CASSFTGVGELFF. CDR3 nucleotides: TGCGCCAGCAGCTTCACAGGGGTCGGGGAGCTGTTTTTT.